This record covers a single T cell receptor (beta chain). Antigen: not known. Each CDR3 protein is one row after TCRdb ran MiXCR on the RT-PCR reads. Of over 400,000 distinct CDR3 sequences listed, 10% to 15% are singletons. V lost 3 bases and J 4 bases, leaving 13 bases between the germline ends. CDR3 length equals 15 residues. Germline V gives CDR1 MDHEN, CDR2 SYDVKM. The data were taken from a study of response to subunit inactivated influenza vaccine. Study-wide results and limits: Each seasonal flu vaccination may recruit only limited new T cells, authors suggested.

The V call is TRBV28, the J call TRBJ2-1; a weak D match, TRBD1 (5 bases). The sequence was obtained from a man aged 50 to 60 who received an inactivated influenza vaccine. This specimen was PBMCs from blood, taken 45 days after vaccination. In DNA form, the CDR3 reads TGTGCCAGCAGTTTTGGTTGGGGCGAATACAATGAGCAGTTCTTC. Protein product: CASSFGWGEYNEQFF.